A selection of T cell receptor beta chains follows, all from one sample in a study of shared clonotypes between healthy human individuals. Repertoires were generated with immunoSEQ multiplex PCR, while TCRdb's copy carries only in-frame clones and drops some. The sample consists of about 1.1 million clones, approximately 75% of them appearing once. Sequenced: memory CD4+ T cells from PBMCs. Receptor source: a man between 18 and 35 years old in good health. Some clones in this sample may be carry-over from other donors' samples. CDR3s include the opening cysteine and the closing phenylalanine or tryptophan. D genes are given only for firm matches. Clone size appears in some rows only: once, few, many, or a class for an expanded clone.

D gene: -; V gene: TRBV5-1; J gene: TRBJ2-1; clone size: -; CDR3 DNA: TGCGCCAGCAAAGGGAATGCAGAGCAGTTCTTC; CDR3 protein: CASKGNAEQFF
D gene: -; V gene: TRBV5-1; J gene: TRBJ2-5; clone size: -; CDR3 DNA: TGCGCCAGCAGCGGATTAACGGGACATCCACAAGAGACCCAGTACTTC; CDR3 protein: CASSGLTGHPQETQYF
D gene: TRBD1; V gene: TRBV5-1; J gene: TRBJ2-7; clone size: few; CDR3 DNA: TGCGCCAGCAGCTCGGGACAGGGGGCCTACGAGCAGTACTTC; CDR3 protein: CASSSGQGAYEQYF
D gene: TRBD1; V gene: TRBV5-4; J gene: TRBJ1-6; clone size: -; CDR3 DNA: TGTGCCAGCAGCTCCGGGACAGTGTATTCACCCCTCCACTTT; CDR3 protein: CASSSGTVYSPLHF
D gene: -; V gene: TRBV20-1; J gene: TRBJ1-5; clone size: many; CDR3 DNA: TGCAGTGCTAGCGAGGACCAGCCCCAGCATTTT; CDR3 protein: CSASEDQPQHF
D gene: TRBD2; V gene: TRBV27; J gene: TRBJ2-1; clone size: -; CDR3 DNA: TGTGCCAGCAGGCAGCGGGAGGTATACAATGAGCAGTTCTTC; CDR3 protein: CASRQREVYNEQFF
D gene: -; V gene: TRBV5-6; J gene: TRBJ2-6; clone size: -; CDR3 DNA: TGTGCCAGCAGCCGGTTGGAGGCCGGGGCCAACGTCCTGACTTTC; CDR3 protein: CASSRLEAGANVLTF
D gene: -; V gene: TRBV10-3; J gene: TRBJ2-2; clone size: -; CDR3 DNA: TGTGCCATCAGTGAGAGGCAAGCGCGCAACACCGGGGAGCTGTTTTTT; CDR3 protein: CAISERQARNTGELFF
D gene: TRBD1; V gene: TRBV19; J gene: TRBJ1-2; clone size: -; CDR3 DNA: TGTGCCAGTACGCAAATGAGGGACAGGGTAGACTATGGCTACACCTTC; CDR3 protein: CASTQMRDRVDYGYTF
D gene: -; V gene: TRBV11-1; J gene: TRBJ2-1; clone size: -; CDR3 DNA: TGTGCCAGCAGCCCCGATCGGAATGAGCAGTTCTTC; CDR3 protein: CASSPDRNEQFF
D gene: TRBD1; V gene: TRBV5-1; J gene: TRBJ1-1; clone size: -; CDR3 DNA: TGCGCCAGCAGCTACCTTATAGGACAGGGTCGCAACACTGAAGCTTTCTTT; CDR3 protein: CASSYLIGQGRNTEAFF
D gene: -; V gene: TRBV7-6; J gene: TRBJ2-2; clone size: -; CDR3 DNA: TGTGCCAGCAGCTTAGTGGCGGAACCTGGGGGCACCGGGGAGCTGTTTTTT; CDR3 protein: CASSLVAEPGGTGELFF
D gene: -; V gene: TRBV6-5; J gene: TRBJ2-5; clone size: -; CDR3 DNA: TGTGCCAGCAGTTACCGTCCGACTCTCCAAGAGACCCAGTACTTC; CDR3 protein: CASSYRPTLQETQYF
D gene: TRBD1; V gene: TRBV5-4; J gene: TRBJ1-4; clone size: -; CDR3 DNA: TGTGCCAGCAGCCGACGACAGGGTTCAAGTGAAAAACTGTTTTTT; CDR3 protein: CASSRRQGSSEKLFF
D gene: TRBD2; V gene: TRBV28; J gene: TRBJ2-1; clone size: -; CDR3 DNA: TGTGCCAGCAGAAATGGGGGACTAGCGGGAGGTTATGAGCAGTTCTTC; CDR3 protein: CASRNGGLAGGYEQFF
D gene: -; V gene: TRBV6-4; J gene: TRBJ2-1; clone size: few; CDR3 DNA: TGTGCCAGCAGTGAGGTAGCAGACCCTTACAATGAGCAGTTCTTC; CDR3 protein: CASSEVADPYNEQFF
D gene: -; V gene: TRBV28; J gene: TRBJ1-2; clone size: -; CDR3 DNA: TGTGCCAGCAGTTTACGGCAATACTATGGCTACACCTTC; CDR3 protein: CASSLRQYYGYTF
D gene: TRBD1; V gene: TRBV18; J gene: TRBJ1-1; clone size: once; CDR3 DNA: TGTGCCAGCTCCCTAGGACAGGGGACGAACACTGAAGCTTTCTTT; CDR3 protein: CASSLGQGTNTEAFF
D gene: -; V gene: TRBV25-1; J gene: TRBJ1-1; clone size: few; CDR3 DNA: TGTGCCAGCAGTGACAGGGACACTGAAGCTTTCTTT; CDR3 protein: CASSDRDTEAFF
D gene: -; V gene: TRBV6-1; J gene: TRBJ1-4; clone size: -; CDR3 DNA: TGTGCCAGCAGCAGTGAGGGGATTAATGAAAAACTGTTTTTT; CDR3 protein: CASSSEGINEKLFF
D gene: TRBD2; V gene: TRBV27; J gene: TRBJ2-2; clone size: -; CDR3 DNA: TGTGCCAGCAATCGGGAGGGGCAAAACGGGGAGCTGTTTTTT; CDR3 protein: CASNREGQNGELFF
D gene: -; V gene: TRBV4-1; J gene: TRBJ1-2; clone size: -; CDR3 DNA: TGCGCCAGCAGCCAAGCGGGGCTCTATGGCTACACCTTC; CDR3 protein: CASSQAGLYGYTF
D gene: -; V gene: TRBV7-8; J gene: TRBJ2-5; clone size: once; CDR3 DNA: TGTGCCAGCAGCTTACCACTCAGGGGAGCCAAGGAGACCCAGTACTTC; CDR3 protein: CASSLPLRGAKETQYF
D gene: -; V gene: TRBV2; J gene: TRBJ2-3; clone size: -; CDR3 DNA: TGTGCCAGCAGTGATTCATCTAGCACAGATACGCAGTATTTT; CDR3 protein: CASSDSSSTDTQYF
D gene: -; V gene: TRBV5-1; J gene: TRBJ2-7; clone size: once; CDR3 DNA: TGCGCCAGCACACCCAGCTCAGGGGAGCACTACGAGCAGTACTTC; CDR3 protein: CASTPSSGEHYEQYF
D gene: -; V gene: TRBV7-9; J gene: TRBJ1-2; clone size: -; CDR3 DNA: TGTGCCAGCAGCTTAGGGGCAGGGGTGGACTATGGCTACACCTTC; CDR3 protein: CASSLGAGVDYGYTF
D gene: -; V gene: TRBV9; J gene: TRBJ2-3; clone size: -; CDR3 DNA: TGTGCCAGCAGCGTAGCGGGGGTGGGGGTAGATACGCAGTATTTT; CDR3 protein: CASSVAGVGVDTQYF
D gene: TRBD2; V gene: TRBV29-1; J gene: TRBJ2-1; clone size: -; CDR3 DNA: TGCAGCGTTGTAGGACAGGGAGGGACTAGCGGGAAGGGTGAGCAGTTCTTC; CDR3 protein: CSVVGQGGTSGKGEQFF
D gene: -; V gene: TRBV18; J gene: TRBJ2-2; clone size: -; CDR3 DNA: TGTGCCAGCTCAATCGCTAAACAGGGGAACACCGGGGAGCTGTTTTTT; CDR3 protein: CASSIAKQGNTGELFF